The 24 T cell receptor beta chains below all came from one sample that was sequenced in a study of control samples from healthy donors and cancer patients (dated by TCRdb to 2020 to 2022). The receptor library was made with the immunoSEQ multiplex PCR assay. What TCRdb holds here is the immuneACCESS table cut down to in-frame rearrangements. Part of the clones is not present; checked against another copy, under half of the missing clones reflect an unresolved V gene, and the others are unexplained. Counted in this sample were around 170,000 clones; around 88% of them appeared once. 4% to 6% of the sample goes to the ten largest clones. The sequenced material came from blood. The receptors were sampled from a woman in her 30s in good health.

The CDR3: CASSGTLNEKLFF. CDR3 DNA: TGTGCCAGCAGCGGGACACTTAATGAAAAACTGTTTTTT. The rearrangement uses TRBV7-2 and TRBJ1-4; TRBD1 might be the D (6 bases). Germline assignment: CDR1 SGHTA and CDR2 FQGNSA. There are 13 residues in the CDR3. The ends were cut back, 5 bases at V and 4 bases at J, with 8 bases in the middle.

This chain links TRBV14 with TRBJ1-3; weak D call: TRBD1 (6 bases). Trimming took 5 bases from V and 2 from J, leaving 22 bases between them. The CDR3 is 18 residues long. The germline V gene encodes CDR1 SGHDN and CDR2 FVKESK. The CDR3 bases are TGTGCCAGCAGCGTTTTTGTTGGGGGGGGCTTGGCTGGAAACACCATATATTTT. Protein: CASSVFVGGGLAGNTIYF.

V gene TRBV9 combines with J gene TRBJ1-2; 9 bases agree with TRBD1. Germline V CDR1 and CDR2: SGDLS, YYNGEE. The CDR3 loop spans 16 amino acids. V lost 4 bases, J lost 2 bases, and 9 bases stayed unmatched. The CDR3 DNA sequence: TGTGCCAGCAGCCAAATTGGACAGGGGCTAAACTATGGCTACACCTTC. This translates into CASSQIGQGLNYGYTF.

This chain joins TRBV29-1 and TRBJ2-4; 9 bases agree with TRBD1. The V gene end was trimmed by 6 bases and the J gene end by 8 bases; junction bases not matched to a gene: 8. CDR1 is SQVTM and CDR2 is ANQGSEA in the germline V gene. The CDR3 runs to 13 residues. The CDR3 DNA is TGCAGCGTGACACAGGGGGCTTCCGACATTCAGTACTTC. It is translated as CSVTQGASDIQYF.

The V gene is TRBV5-1, the J gene TRBJ2-2; 9 nucleotides line up with TRBD1. Germline-derived CDR1 and CDR2 are SGHRS and YFSETQ. J lost 8 bases, V lost 4 bases, and 6 bases had no gene match. The CDR3 totals 14 residues. As DNA, the CDR3 is TGCGCCAGCAGCCGGGACAGGGATTATGGGGAGCTGTTTTTT. It yields the protein CASSRDRDYGELFF.

The gene calls are TRBV30 and TRBJ2-3; possible D gene TRBD2, 5 bases. CDR1 and CDR2 (germline): GTSNPN, SVGIG (reference sequence). Trimming shortened V by 8 bases and J by 6 bases, and 24 bases separated the two germline ends. This CDR3 is built from 15 residues. CDR3 nucleotides: TGTGCCGCCTCACGTGGACCGAAGGACTCGGATACGCAGTATTTT. Encoded protein: CAASRGPKDSDTQYF.

This clone was detected a few times. J is TRBJ1-2 and V is TRBV5-1, with TRBD1 identical over 9 bases. Germline V gene lookup returns CDR1 SGHRS and CDR2 YFSETQ. V trimming: 4 bases; J trimming: 8 bases; junction bases outside the gene matches: 12. The CDR3 has 15 residues. This chain's CDR3 is CASSAQGALKYGYTF. Written as DNA, the CDR3 is TGCGCCAGCAGCGCACAGGGGGCTCTGAAGTACGGCTACACCTTC.

The chain is built from TRBV19 and TRBJ2-1; 15 nucleotides agree with TRBD2. The germline V gene has CDR1 LNHDA and CDR2 SQIVND (reference sequence). With V trimmed by 3 bases and J by 6 bases, 9 bases remained unmatched. The CDR3 covers 18 residues. Here the CDR3 reads CASSMPWGLAGGANEQFF. In DNA, the CDR3 is TGTGCCAGTAGTATGCCCTGGGGACTAGCGGGAGGTGCCAATGAGCAGTTCTTC.

The V and J genes are TRBV5-4 and TRBJ2-7; D is possibly TRBD1 (5 bases). The CDR3 runs to 15 residues. V lost 0 bases and J 0 bases, leaving 10 bases between the germline ends. The V gene's germline CDR1 is SGHNT and CDR2 YYREEE (reference sequence). CDR3 DNA: TGTGCCAGCAGCTTGGGGGGCCGGAGCTCCTACGAGCAGTACGTC. Protein product: CASSLGGRSSYEQYV.

The genes are TRBV5-1 and TRBJ2-5; the D gene is possibly TRBD2 (6 bases). CDR1 is SGHRS and CDR2 is YFSETQ in the germline V gene. The CDR3 is 14 amino acids. Trimming left V 0 bases short and J 5 bases short, with 11 bases between. The CDR3 coding sequence is TGCGCCAGCAGCTTGGCGGAGGGGAGGGAGACCCAGTACTTC. It yields the protein CASSLAEGRETQYF.

The chain links TRBV11-3 to TRBJ2-1; D possibly corresponds to TRBD1 (6 bases). The CDR3 loop spans 14 amino acids. The germline CDR1 and CDR2 sequences are SGHNT and YENEEA. Between the trimmed V and J ends, which lost 1 base and 3 bases, there was a span of 7 bases. Here the CDR3 reads CASSLVGGYNEQFF. The CDR3 coding sequence is TGTGCCAGCAGCTTAGTAGGGGGCTACAATGAGCAGTTCTTC.

The rearrangement joins TRBV4-1 to TRBJ2-3; TRBD2 agrees at 13 bases. From germline, CDR1 is MGHRA and CDR2 YSYEKL. The CDR3 sequence is 21 residues long. Germline trimming cut 4 bases from V and 6 bases from J; bases unmatched to any gene: 22. Here the CDR3 reads CASSPRGRQGATSGRTDTQYF. The CDR3 nucleotides read TGCGCCAGCAGCCCTCGTGGGCGGCAGGGGGCGACTAGCGGGAGGACGGATACGCAGTATTTT.

V gene TRBV5-4 combines with J gene TRBJ1-1, with D possibly matching TRBD1 (5 bases). CDR3 length: 14 amino acids. The germline V and J ends were trimmed by 4 bases and 4 bases, with 14 bases remaining between them. Germline values: CDR1 SGHNT, CDR2 YYREEE (reference sequence). Here the CDR3 reads CASSPGGRGTEAFF. In nucleotides, the CDR3 is TGTGCCAGCAGCCCGGGGGGGAGGGGCACTGAAGCTTTCTTT.

This chain uses TRBV2 with TRBJ1-5; tentatively, D is TRBD1 (5 bases). Germline CDR1 is SNHLY and CDR2 is FYNNEI. V was clipped by 7 bases and J by 10 bases, with 14 bases between them. This CDR3 comprises 12 residues. DNA for the CDR3: TGTGCCAGCAATCCACTAACAGGCCCCCAGCATTTT. Protein: CASNPLTGPQHF.

As DNA, the CDR3 is TGTGCCAGTAGTATGGGGGCCGGGACGGAGACCTATGGCTACACCTTC. Protein sequence: CASSMGAGTETYGYTF. V is TRBV19 and J is TRBJ1-2, with a possible D match to TRBD1 (6 bases). Deletions cut 3 bases from V and 4 bases from J, with 18 bases between. This CDR3 has 16 amino acids. CDR1 is LNHDA and CDR2 is SQIVND in the germline V gene (reference sequence).

This sequence joins TRBV14 and TRBJ2-5, with unresolved D. Germline CDR1 is SGHDN and CDR2 is FVKESK. Trimming stripped 0 bases from V and 5 bases from J, with 13 bases between. The CDR3 loop spans 15 amino acids. CDR3 coding DNA: TGTGCCAGCAGCCAAGAAGAGGACGGGTGGGAGACCCAGTACTTC. Its translation: CASSQEEDGWETQYF.

The chain has TRBV27 and TRBJ2-5; no firm D call. Deletions cut 5 bases from V and 5 bases from J, with 15 bases between. This CDR3 spans 14 amino acids. Germline V CDR1 and CDR2: MNHEY, SMNVEV (reference sequence). CDR3: CASSRPGKSETQYF. The CDR3 coding sequence is TGTGCCAGCAGTCGGCCCGGTAAATCGGAGACCCAGTACTTC.

A note on this clone: Germline is not matched at one junction end, which may reflect a read error. The chain employs TRBV7-7 and TRBJ1-3, with D perhaps matching TRBD1 (5 bases). The V gene's germline CDR1 is SSHAT and CDR2 FNYEAQ (reference sequence). This CDR3 is 15 amino acids long. The CDR3: CASSSGPGRENTIYF. The CDR3 bases are TGTGCTAGCAGCTCGGGACCGGGAAGGGAAAACACCATATATTTT.

The chain has TRBV3-1 (or the pseudogene TRBV3-2) and TRBJ2-2; 8 nucleotides line up with TRBD2. Per germline, CDR1 LGHDT and CDR2 YNNKEL (reference sequence). The CDR3 spans 15 residues. V dropped 1 base and J dropped 6; count of bases not matched to a gene: 4. The DNA of the CDR3 is TGTGCCAGCAGCCAAGCAGCGGGAGTACCCGGGGAGCTGTTTTTT. Translating gives CASSQAAGVPGELFF.

About this clone itself: At one end the junction does not follow the germline gene, possibly because of a read error. This chain connects TRBV12-3 or TRBV12-4 to TRBJ2-5; either TRBD1 or TRBD2 may fit D (5 bases each). This CDR3 contains 13 residues. DNA of the CDR3: TGTGCCAGCAGTTTAAGAGGGACGGAGACCCGGTACTTC. Amino acid sequence: CASSLRGTETRYF.

The genes are TRBV5-6 and TRBJ1-2; 9 positions agree with TRBD1. The V gene's germline CDR1 is SGHDT and CDR2 YYEEEE. Trimming at V came to 3 bases and at J to 7 bases, leaving 7 bases not matched to a gene. The CDR3 has 14 amino acids. The CDR3, as DNA: TGTGCCAGCAGCTGGGGGACAGGGAGAGGTGGCTACACCTTC. Its translation: CASSWGTGRGGYTF.

The V call is TRBV6-5, the J call TRBJ2-7; the match to TRBD1 covers 7 bases. The germline CDR1 and CDR2 sequences are MNHEY and SVGAGI. V lost 2 bases to trimming and J lost 5 bases; unmatched junction nucleotides: 9. The CDR3 loop spans 15 amino acids. DNA for the CDR3: TGTGCCAGCAGTTACCGTGCACAGGGGTCCCACGAGCAGTACTTC. It translates to CASSYRAQGSHEQYF.

The chain recombines TRBV20-1 with TRBJ2-5; D ambiguous. The CDR3 consists of 13 residues. V was cut by 3 bases and J by 1 base, with 9 bases left in between. CDR1 DFQATT and CDR2 SNEGSKA come from the germline V gene (reference sequence). CDR3 DNA: TGCAGTGCTAGTGGCGGAGCCCAAGAGACCCAGTACTTC. It yields the protein CSASGGAQETQYF.

V usage is TRBV2 and J usage is TRBJ2-5, with D perhaps TRBD2 (6 bases). The V gene's germline CDR1 is SNHLY and CDR2 FYNNEI. Trimming left V 0 bases short and J 8 bases short, with 31 bases between. This CDR3 contains 20 residues. This CDR3 reads CASSEAGTARGRMVRHTQYF. The CDR3 DNA reads as TGTGCCAGCAGTGAAGCGGGAACGGCTCGGGGGAGGATGGTGCGGCATACCCAGTACTTC.